The 31 T cell receptor beta chains presented below share a single source sample, sequenced in a study of shared T cell receptors in the human thymus. The repertoire was sequenced with immunoSEQ multiplex PCR; TCRdb's copy has only in-frame clones and lacks some. The table lists 600,000 or so clones, approximately 89% of them singletons. These same data were also listed under a study on human thymus T cells.

The sequencing sample was made of thymocytes. The receptors derive from a boy under two years old with a congenital heart defect.

The chain has TRBV4-3 and TRBJ2-4; TRBD1 matches 8 bases. V dropped 3 bases and J dropped 0; count of bases not matched to a gene: 16. The CDR3 runs to 20 residues. Per germline, CDR1 LGHNA and CDR2 YSLEER. CDR3 sequence: CASSQDPGQAEDLAKNIQYF. For the CDR3, the DNA is TGCGCCAGCAGCCAGGACCCGGGACAGGCAGAAGATCTAGCCAAAAACATTCAGTACTTC.

The V and J genes are TRBV4-3 and TRBJ2-3; TRBD2 might be the D (5 bases). Looked up from germline, CDR1 is LGHNA and CDR2 is YSLEER. With 8 bases removed from V and 2 bases from J, the gap between germline ends came to 14 bases. The CDR3 loop spans 14 amino acids. Here the CDR3 reads CASSIGSDTDTQYF. The CDR3 DNA reads as TGCGCCAGCTCAATTGGGAGTGACACAGATACGCAGTATTTT.

As to this clone: The same CDR3 arises from other DNA sequences in this sample as well. This chain uses TRBV25-1 with TRBJ1-6; weak D call: TRBD1 (6 bases). The germline V and J ends were trimmed by 7 bases and 5 bases, with 21 bases remaining between them. The CDR3 contains 17 residues. Per germline, CDR1 MGHDK and CDR2 SYGVNS. The CDR3, as DNA: TGTGCCAGCACAACGGGACACCTCGAGACAGATAATTCACCCCTCCACTTT. It specifies CASTTGHLETDNSPLHF.

This chain uses TRBV4-3 with TRBJ2-1, with D maybe TRBD2 (7 bases). Trimming cost V 1 base and J 0 bases, with 13 bases left between them. CDR3 length equals 17 residues. CDR1 LGHNA and CDR2 YSLEER come from the germline V gene. CDR3 sequence (DNA): TGCGCCAGCAGCCAAGGAGGGGGAGGGAGCTCCTACAATGAGCAGTTCTTC. Encoded protein: CASSQGGGGSSYNEQFF.

The V gene is TRBV9, the J gene TRBJ1-1; D possibly corresponds to TRBD1 (6 bases). The CDR3 runs 14 residues. V lost 0 bases, J lost 5 bases, and 11 bases lay in between. Germline values: CDR1 SGDLS, CDR2 YYNGEE. CDR3 loop: CASSVGQGRTEAFF. The CDR3 DNA is TGTGCCAGCAGCGTAGGGCAGGGGCGAACTGAAGCTTTCTTT.

The rearrangement links TRBV10-2 to TRBJ2-5; 12 bases fit TRBD2. CDR1 and CDR2 from the germline V gene are WSHSY and SAAADI. J was trimmed by 5 bases and V by 2 bases; bases with no gene match: 12. CDR3 length: 18 amino acids. The CDR3 DNA sequence: TGCGCCAGCAGTGAGGAGCTAGCGGGAGGGCCTGAGTGGGAGACCCAGTACTTC. Protein: CASSEELAGGPEWETQYF.

The chain uses TRBV10-2 and TRBJ2-1; 11 nucleotides line up with TRBD2. Germline-derived CDR1 and CDR2 are WSHSY and SAAADI. The CDR3 is 18 amino acids. V shed 2 bases and J 0 bases; nucleotides not matched to a gene: 6. In DNA, the CDR3 is TGCGCCAGCAGTGAGGCTTCTAGCGGGGGGAGCTCCTACAATGAGCAGTTCTTC. Encoded protein: CASSEASSGGSSYNEQFF.

This rearrangement joins TRBV5-6 to TRBJ1-1; TRBD1 agrees at 7 bases. This CDR3 is 15 amino acids long. The germline V gene encodes CDR1 SGHDT and CDR2 YYEEEE. With V trimmed by 3 bases and J by 5 bases, 10 bases remained unmatched. CDR3 nucleotide sequence: TGTGCCAGCAGCTGGGGTTCCAGGGGGGTTACTGAAGCTTTCTTT. This encodes CASSWGSRGVTEAFF.

CDR3 coding DNA: TGTGCCAGCAGCCCGTCCCAGGTAGGCTACGAGCAGTACTTC. Translated: CASSPSQVGYEQYF. The J gene is TRBJ2-7, the V gene TRBV7-9; D is ambiguous. V lost 5 bases and J 3 bases, leaving 14 bases between the germline ends. Germline CDR1 and CDR2: SEHNR and FQNEAQ (reference sequence). The CDR3 is 14 amino acids.

The rearrangement links TRBV7-9 to TRBJ2-2; the match to TRBD2 covers 10 bases. J lost 4 bases, V lost 5 bases, and 13 bases had no gene match. In germline, CDR1 is SEHNR, CDR2 FQNEAQ (reference sequence). CDR3 length: 18 amino acids. CDR3 DNA sequence: TGTGCCAGCAGCGCTGAATTAGCGGGAGGACGGGGCACCGGGGAGCTGTTTTTT. Translation gives CASSAELAGGRGTGELFF.

The chain recombines TRBV7-2 with TRBJ2-1; 10 bases agree with TRBD1. The J segment lost 4 bases and the V segment lost 5 bases, leaving 11 bases of the junction unmatched. The germline V gene has CDR1 SGHTA and CDR2 FQGNSA. The CDR3 sequence is 17 residues long. CDR3 DNA: TGTGCCAGCAGCCTAAAATTGACAGGGGGCGCTTACAATGAGCAGTTCTTC. This translates into CASSLKLTGGAYNEQFF. Together with reference TRBV7-2 and TRBJ2-1, the CDR3 gives the full variable domain: GAGVSQSPSNKVTEKGKDVELRCDPISGHTALYWYRQSLGQGLEFLIYFQGNSAPDKSGLPSDRFSAERTGGSVSTLTIQRTQQEDSAVYLCASSLKLTGGAYNEQFFGPGTRLTVL.

The chain carries TRBV12-2 and TRBJ2-3; TRBD1 is taken as the D call from the table, unchecked against the DNA. TRBV12-2 is described as a pseudogene. The CDR3 length is 17 residues. CDR3 sequence reads: CASRSNPGQGFTDTQYF. As DNA, the CDR3 is TGTGCAAGTCGCTCAAACCCGGGACAGGGATTCACAGATACGCAGTATTTT.

The chain carries TRBV5-8 and TRBJ2-1; 10 positions match TRBD2. Trimming cost V 0 bases and J 8 bases; bases outside gene matches: 11. CDR1 is SGHTS, CDR2 YDEGEE, per germline. CDR3 length: 17 amino acids. The CDR3: CASSLAEAGGPFDEQFF. CDR3 bases: TGTGCCAGCAGCTTGGCCGAAGCGGGAGGGCCTTTCGATGAGCAGTTCTTC.

This rearrangement joins TRBV7-6 to TRBJ2-1, with a possible D match to TRBD1 (6 bases). Looked up from germline, CDR1 is SGHVS and CDR2 is FNYEAQ. The CDR3 runs to 16 residues. V was pared by 5 bases and J by 5 bases, with 19 bases between. Here the CDR3 DNA reads TGTGCCAGCAGCCCGCCCGGGACACCCGAACACAATGAGCAGTTCTTC. It translates to CASSPPGTPEHNEQFF. The full variable domain, with the rest looked up from reference TRBV7-6 and TRBJ2-1, is GAGVSQSPRYKVTKRGQDVALRCDPISGHVSLYWYRQALGQGPEFLTYFNYEAQQDKSGLPNDRFSAERPEGSISTLTIQRTEQRDSAMYRCASSPPGTPEHNEQFFGPGTRLTVL.

Comment on this clone: A read error may account for a junction end that differs from germline. The CDR3: CASSQESGQPFF. The CDR3 nucleotides read TGTGCCAGCAGCCAAGAATCGGGACAGCCCTTCTTC. The chain employs TRBV14 and TRBJ2-4; 7 bases fit TRBD1. Per germline, CDR1 SGHDN and CDR2 FVKESK. CDR3 size: 12 residues.

The J gene is TRBJ1-1, the V gene TRBV18; 9 nucleotides match TRBD1. CDR1 and CDR2 from the germline V gene are KGHSH and LQKENI. V lost 6 bases and J lost 11; bases outside the gene matches: 13. CDR3 length: 14 residues. The CDR3 DNA is TGTGCCAGCTCGCAAAGTGGACAGGGGTTGTCGGCTTTCTTT. Encoded protein: CASSQSGQGLSAFF. Full variable domain (remainder filled in from reference TRBV18 and TRBJ1-1): NAGVMQNPRHLVRRRGQEARLRCSPMKGHSHVYWYRQLPEEGLKFMVYLQKENIIDESGMPKERFSAEFPKEGPSILRIQQVVRGDSAAYFCASSQSGQGLSAFFGQGTRLTVV.

The chain is built from TRBV6-5 and TRBJ1-2; tentatively, D is TRBD1 (5 bases). The ends were cut back, 5 bases at V and 8 bases at J, with 18 bases in the middle. Germline lookup yields CDR1 MNHEY and CDR2 SVGAGI. CDR3 length: 14 amino acids. CDR3 nucleotide sequence: TGTGCCAGCAGTAGGGGTACAGTGGCACGGGGCTACACCTTC. Amino acid sequence: CASSRGTVARGYTF.

This chain uses TRBV5-3 with TRBJ2-1; 15 positions agree with TRBD2. TRBV5-3 is treated as an ORF (open reading frame) with a function not yet certain. V lost 8 bases, J lost 8 bases, and 8 bases stayed unmatched. The CDR3 runs to 15 residues. The CDR3 DNA is TGTGCCAGGGAAGAGGGACTAGCGGGAGGCGATGAGCAGTTCTTC. It encodes CAREEGLAGGDEQFF.

The CDR3 DNA follows: TGTGCCAGCAGCCCCCTGGGGGACAGGTTCACATATGGCTACACCTTC. Translated: CASSPLGDRFTYGYTF. The V call is TRBV5-4, the J call TRBJ1-2; TRBD1 matches at 8 bases. Germline V gene data show CDR1 as SGHNT and CDR2 as YYREEE (reference sequence). With V trimmed by 4 bases and J by 5 bases, 13 bases remained unmatched. There are 16 residues in the CDR3. Based on the CDR3 plus reference TRBV5-4 and TRBJ1-2, the full variable domain is ETGVTQSPTHLIKTRGQQVTLRCSSQSGHNTVSWYQQALGQGPQFIFQYYREEENGRGNFPPRFSGLQFPNYSSELNVNALELDDSALYLCASSPLGDRFTYGYTFGSGTRLTVV.

This clone appeared a few times. The V gene is TRBV7-2, the J gene TRBJ2-7, with D tentatively TRBD2 (6 bases). Trimming shortened V by 0 bases and J by 4 bases, and 16 bases separated the two germline ends. Germline lookup yields CDR1 SGHTA and CDR2 FQGNSA. The CDR3 covers 16 residues. In DNA, the CDR3 is TGTGCCAGCAGCTTAGCAAGCGGGCCCCAAACGTACGAGCAGTACTTC. This sequence encodes CASSLASGPQTYEQYF. Supplemented by reference TRBV7-2 and TRBJ2-7, the full variable domain reads GAGVSQSPSNKVTEKGKDVELRCDPISGHTALYWYRQSLGQGLEFLIYFQGNSAPDKSGLPSDRFSAERTGGSVSTLTIQRTQQEDSAVYLCASSLASGPQTYEQYFGPGTRLTVT.

The rearrangement joins TRBV6-5 to TRBJ1-6; 9 bases are shared with TRBD1. Per germline, CDR1 MNHEY and CDR2 SVGAGI. Trimming took 4 bases from V and 13 from J; bases not matched to a gene: 8. The CDR3 is made up of 14 amino acids. The CDR3 coding sequence is TGTGCCAGCAGTTTCGGACAGGGGATTCGGCCCCTCCACTTT. Its translation is CASSFGQGIRPLHF.

The CDR3 DNA is TGCAGCGTTGAACCCCACGGGACAGCCGAGGGTGAAGCTTTCTTT. Encoded protein: CSVEPHGTAEGEAFF. The rearrangement joins TRBV29-1 to TRBJ1-1, with 7 bases lining up with TRBD1. CDR1 and CDR2 from the germline V gene are SQVTM and ANQGSEA. The V and J ends lost 2 bases and 7 bases, in that order; junction bases with no gene match: 13. CDR3 length equals 15 residues.

This clone has more than one count but fewer than ten. V gene TRBV4-3 combines with J gene TRBJ2-5; TRBD2 matches at 7 bases. The CDR3 length is 17 residues. V was pared by 0 bases and J by 6 bases, with 13 bases of the junction left unmatched. CDR1 LGHNA and CDR2 YSLEER come from the germline V gene. The CDR3 DNA is TGCGCCAGCAGCCAAGATAGGCCAGCGGGGAGGATGAAGACCCAGTACTTC. Protein sequence: CASSQDRPAGRMKTQYF.

J is TRBJ2-2 and V is TRBV29-1; 12 bases line up with TRBD1. CDR3 length: 15 residues. Germline V gene sequence: CDR1 SQVTM, CDR2 ANQGSEA. With V trimmed by 3 bases and J by 2 bases, 1 base remained unmatched. CDR3 in DNA: TGCAGCGTTGACGGGACAGGGGGCAACACCGGGGAGCTGTTTTTT. Translated: CSVDGTGGNTGELFF.

The chain recombines TRBV7-2 with TRBJ2-3; D gene ambiguous. V gave up 3 bases and J gave up 5 bases, with 6 bases separating them. Germline V CDR1 and CDR2: SGHTA, FQGNSA. The CDR3 totals 12 residues. CDR3 nucleotides: TGTGCCAGCAGCTTTACTATAGATACGCAGTATTTT. Translation: CASSFTIDTQYF.

This rearrangement joins TRBV4-3 to TRBJ2-3; 13 nucleotides agree with TRBD2. Unmatched junction bases numbered 15, after V lost 1 base and J lost 5 bases. CDR3 length: 20 residues. Germline values: CDR1 LGHNA, CDR2 YSLEER. CDR3 amino acids: CASSQAYTGTSGTVIDTQYF. DNA of the CDR3: TGCGCCAGCAGCCAAGCTTATACCGGGACTAGCGGGACGGTTATAGATACGCAGTATTTT.

V and J are TRBV6-6 and TRBJ1-6; 10 bases map to TRBD1. CDR3 length equals 14 residues. Germline V gene lookup returns CDR1 MNHNY and CDR2 SVGAGI (reference sequence). V gave up 7 bases and J gave up 10 bases; unmatched junction bases: 7. CDR3 coding DNA: TGTGCCAGCACCCTCCGGGACAGGGGCTCACCCCTCCACTTT. It yields the protein CASTLRDRGSPLHF.

V gene TRBV6-1 combines with J gene TRBJ1-5; no clear D gene. CDR3 length: 10 amino acids. Germline values: CDR1 MNHNS, CDR2 SASEGT. V lost 10 bases and J lost 7, with 8 bases in between. The CDR3 here is CATGRQPQHF. As DNA, the CDR3 is TGTGCCACCGGTAGACAGCCCCAGCATTTT.

The chain uses TRBV28 and TRBJ2-3; 8 bases are shared with TRBD2. V shed 5 bases and J 6 bases; nucleotides not matched to a gene: 16. The length of the CDR3 is 17 residues. The germline gives CDR1 MDHEN, CDR2 SYDVKM. The CDR3 DNA reads TGTGCCAGCAGTAATCAGCTCATCGGGGGGGCCGCGGATACGCAGTATTTT. Encoded protein: CASSNQLIGGAADTQYF.

The rearrangement uses TRBV7-9 and TRBJ2-7, with 10 positions matching TRBD1. The CDR3 has 17 amino acids. CDR1 is SEHNR and CDR2 is FQNEAQ in the germline V gene (reference sequence). The ends lost 3 bases at V and 3 bases at J; junction bases unmatched: 11. The CDR3, as DNA: TGTGCCAGCAGCTTCATCCGGGACAGGGGCCCTAACTACGAGCAGTACTTC. Translation: CASSFIRDRGPNYEQYF.

J is TRBJ1-5 and V is TRBV27; possibly TRBD1 for D (5 bases). Deletions cut 0 bases from V and 0 bases from J, with 12 bases between. Germline V lookup: CDR1 MNHEY, CDR2 SMNVEV (reference sequence). The CDR3 spans 17 residues. The CDR3 sequence: CASSLSAGGYSNQPQHF. CDR3 DNA: TGTGCCAGCAGTTTATCAGCCGGGGGTTATAGCAATCAGCCCCAGCATTTT.